This T cell receptor beta chain was sequenced in a study of T cell changes during pregnancy in multiple sclerosis (dated by TCRdb to the late 2010s). With respect to the entire study: Changes in the T cell repertoire over the course of pregnancy were examined in this study in women with multiple sclerosis.

V loses 2 bases, J loses 1 base, and the germline ends lie 8 bases apart. Counted from cysteine to phenylalanine, this CDR3 has 14 amino acids. Only the CDR3 part of the read is kept: 42 bases, read in frame from the first base. CDR1 MNHEY and CDR2 SVGAGI are derived from the germline V gene. Concerning this clone: No antigen is known for it. Nothing much larger sits one base from this clone, and base qualities are not available.

To prepare the library, the immunoSEQ multiplex PCR assay was applied. TCRdb took over this immuneACCESS table, retaining in-frame rearrangements with V and J assigned. Such tables are incomplete; in checked studies, under half of the missing clones stem from an unresolved V gene, and the remainder is unexplained. The sample table lists roughly 23,000 clones, roughly nine tenths of them with a count of one. In total, the top ten clones hold 0.67% of the sample. In this chain, TRBV6-5 is recombined with TRBJ1-1; the D gene is perhaps TRBD1, from 5 matching bases. This TCR was recovered from a female donor in good health, enrolled as a control in a pregnancy study. The sample here was CD4+ T cells from peripheral blood mononuclear cells, taken in the third trimester of pregnancy. The DNA reads TGTGCCAGCAGTTACGGGGGGTGGAACACTGAAGCTTTCTTT. Translated, this gives CASSYGGWNTEAFF.